Following are 22 T cell receptor beta chains from one sample sequenced in a study of shared clonotypes between healthy human individuals. The repertoire was sequenced with immunoSEQ multiplex PCR; TCRdb's copy has only in-frame clones and lacks some. The table lists approximately 1.5 million clones, around 98% of them singletons. The specimen sequenced was naive CD4+ T cells sorted from blood. The subset is: CD45RA+ positively selected. The receptors originated from a man between 25 and 39 years old in good health.

The chain has TRBV19 and TRBJ2-1; 8 nucleotides match TRBD1. The CDR3 is made up of 14 amino acids. Unmatched junction bases numbered 4, after V lost 3 bases and J lost 6 bases. From germline, CDR1 is LNHDA and CDR2 SQIVND (reference sequence). CDR3 coding DNA: TGTGCCAGTAGTATCCTAACAGGGGGCAATGAGCAGTTCTTC. This sequence encodes CASSILTGGNEQFF.

CDR3 coding DNA: TGTGCCAGCAGCTTGGCCGACGGACCCACTGAAGCTTTCTTT. Its translation is CASSLADGPTEAFF. The rearrangement joins TRBV5-4 to TRBJ1-1, with D unresolved. Trimming took off 0 bases at V and 4 bases at J, with 10 bases between the two ends. CDR1 and CDR2 from the germline V gene are SGHNT and YYREEE (reference sequence). The CDR3 has 14 residues. The whole variable domain, filled in from reference TRBV5-4 and TRBJ1-1, reads ETGVTQSPTHLIKTRGQQVTLRCSSQSGHNTVSWYQQALGQGPQFIFQYYREEENGRGNFPPRFSGLQFPNYSSELNVNALELDDSALYLCASSLADGPTEAFFGQGTRLTVV.

The chain uses TRBV6-1 and TRBJ2-2; 10 bases are shared with TRBD1. The J segment lost 5 bases and the V segment lost 3 bases, leaving 9 bases of the junction unmatched. Germline loops: CDR1 MNHNS, CDR2 SASEGT. This CDR3 region has 17 residues. CDR3 nucleotides: TGTGCCAGCAGTGATACTCTACTGGGACAGGGGACCGGGGAGCTGTTTTTT. The encoded protein is CASSDTLLGQGTGELFF.

The chain carries TRBV28 and TRBJ2-1, with 7 nucleotides matching TRBD2. The V gene end was trimmed by 6 bases and the J gene end by 5 bases; junction bases not matched to a gene: 10. The CDR3 is made up of 15 amino acids. From germline, CDR1 is MDHEN and CDR2 SYDVKM. The CDR3 DNA reads as TGTGCCAGCAGGGAATCTGCGGGAGTCCACAATGAGCAGTTCTTC. This encodes CASRESAGVHNEQFF.

CDR3 in amino acids: CASSPRDRAYEQYF. DNA of the CDR3: TGTGCCAGCAGTCCGCGGGACCGAGCCTACGAGCAGTACTTC. J is TRBJ2-7 and V is TRBV28; tentatively, D is TRBD2 (6 bases). CDR1 is MDHEN, CDR2 SYDVKM, per germline. V dropped 5 bases and J dropped 2 bases, with 13 bases sitting between them. This CDR3 comprises 14 residues.

V is TRBV28 and J is TRBJ2-7, with D hard to call. Germline V gene data show CDR1 as MDHEN and CDR2 as SYDVKM. The V gene lost 6 bases and the J gene lost 7 bases, with 13 bases spanning the gap. The CDR3 runs to 12 residues. CDR3 sequence: CASRKLLGEQYF. The CDR3 DNA sequence: TGTGCCAGCAGAAAATTATTGGGTGAGCAGTACTTC.

The V and J genes are TRBV20-1 and TRBJ2-1; the D is unclear. Germline-derived CDR1 and CDR2 are DFQATT and SNEGSKA (reference sequence). The V gene lost 3 bases and the J gene lost 5 bases, with 5 bases spanning the gap. This CDR3 contains 11 residues. The CDR3 sequence: CSASQDNEQFF. The CDR3 nucleotides read TGCAGTGCTAGCCAGGACAATGAGCAGTTCTTC.

V usage is TRBV5-6 and J usage is TRBJ2-5, with D uncertain. Germline CDR1 reads SGHDT; CDR2 reads YYEEEE. The V end was cut by 0 bases, the J end by 2 bases, with 8 bases between. The CDR3 sequence is 14 residues long. CDR3 in DNA: TGTGCCAGCAGCTTGGCTAGGCTTCAAGAGACCCAGTACTTC. Protein product: CASSLARLQETQYF.

The chain is built from TRBV2 and TRBJ2-2, with TRBD1 matching 7 bases. Per germline, CDR1 SNHLY and CDR2 FYNNEI. Unmatched junction bases numbered 3, after V lost 5 bases and J lost 0 bases. This CDR3 comprises 15 residues. The CDR3 here is CASSPTGANTGELFF. CDR3 in DNA: TGTGCCAGCAGTCCCACAGGGGCGAACACCGGGGAGCTGTTTTTT.

V is TRBV2 and J is TRBJ2-1; possibly TRBD1 for D (6 bases). Per the germline V gene, CDR1 is SNHLY and CDR2 is FYNNEI. There are 14 residues in the CDR3. The germline V and J ends were trimmed by 5 bases and 12 bases, with 20 bases remaining between them. CDR3 protein: CASSLQGLLLGQFF. The CDR3 DNA follows: TGTGCCAGCAGTTTACAGGGATTATTATTAGGGCAGTTCTTC.

This sequence joins TRBV5-1 and TRBJ2-1; the D gene is possibly TRBD1 (5 bases). Germline assignment: CDR1 SGHRS and CDR2 YFSETQ. Between the trimmed V and J ends, which lost 1 base and 6 bases, there was a span of 11 bases. CDR3 length: 14 residues. The CDR3 DNA reads as TGCGCCAGCAGCTTGATTGCAGGGTCCAATGAGCAGTTCTTC. Translating it yields CASSLIAGSNEQFF. Full variable domain (outside the CDR3, taken from reference TRBV5-1 and TRBJ2-1): KAGVTQTPRYLIKTRGQQVTLSCSPISGHRSVSWYQQTPGQGLQFLFEYFSETQRNKGNFPGRFSGRQFSNSRSEMNVSTLELGDSALYLCASSLIAGSNEQFFGPGTRLTVL.

This chain joins TRBV27 and TRBJ2-1; D not resolved. Trimming removed 2 bases at V and 10 bases at J, with 15 bases between. This CDR3 comprises 14 residues. Germline CDR1 reads MNHEY; CDR2 reads SMNVEV (reference sequence). The CDR3: CASSLTPVPVEQFF. The CDR3 nucleotides read TGTGCCAGCAGTTTAACTCCGGTGCCCGTAGAGCAGTTCTTC.

The rearrangement joins TRBV7-2 to TRBJ2-5; no definite D call. V lost 5 bases and J lost 7, with 17 bases in between. This CDR3 spans 14 amino acids. Germline V lookup: CDR1 SGHTA, CDR2 FQGNSA. The CDR3 loop is CASSRGLSDGTQYF. The CDR3 DNA is TGTGCCAGCAGCCGAGGCCTCAGCGACGGGACCCAGTACTTC.

The chain is built from TRBV5-4 and TRBJ2-1; 12 positions match TRBD2. Trimming at V came to 2 bases and at J to 3 bases, leaving 15 bases not matched to a gene. Germline CDR1 reads SGHNT; CDR2 reads YYREEE (reference sequence). CDR3 length equals 20 residues. This CDR3 is CASSFMKGLAGLGVYNEQFF. CDR3 bases: TGTGCCAGCAGCTTTATGAAGGGACTAGCGGGTCTTGGGGTCTACAATGAGCAGTTCTTC.

The chain couples TRBV27 to TRBJ2-1, with a possible D match to TRBD2 (6 bases). The V gene's germline CDR1 is MNHEY and CDR2 SMNVEV (reference sequence). V dropped 5 bases and J dropped 8 bases, with 22 bases sitting between them. This CDR3 is built from 16 residues. The DNA of the CDR3 is TGTGCCAGCAGTCCCCCCGAGCGGGTGGTCTATGATGAGCAGTTCTTC. Protein product: CASSPPERVVYDEQFF.

This chain uses TRBV4-3 with TRBJ2-6, with D possibly matching TRBD1 (6 bases). V was cut by 4 bases and J by 0 bases, with 13 bases left in between. Germline CDR1 is LGHNA and CDR2 is YSLEER. CDR3 length: 17 amino acids. The CDR3 here is CASSPGVSLSGANVLTF. CDR3 in DNA: TGCGCCAGCAGCCCAGGGGTCTCTCTCTCTGGGGCCAACGTCCTGACTTTC.

The chain employs TRBV28 and TRBJ2-3; 13 bases line up with TRBD2. CDR1 and CDR2 from the germline V gene are MDHEN and SYDVKM. J gave up 7 bases and V 7 bases, and 2 bases lay outside the gene matches. The CDR3 runs 13 residues. The CDR3 sequence: CASTLAGGYTQYF. The CDR3 DNA sequence: TGTGCCAGCACACTAGCGGGAGGGTATACGCAGTATTTT.

The chain uses TRBV19 and TRBJ1-5, with D perhaps TRBD1 (6 bases). The germline gives CDR1 LNHDA, CDR2 SQIVND (reference sequence). This CDR3 spans 13 amino acids. Deletions cut 5 bases from V and 4 bases from J, with 9 bases between. The CDR3 protein is CASSADRNQPQHF. The CDR3 nucleotides read TGTGCCAGTAGTGCGGACAGAAATCAGCCCCAGCATTTT.

The chain couples TRBV19 to TRBJ1-5; D is ambiguous. This CDR3 spans 14 amino acids. The germline V gene encodes CDR1 LNHDA and CDR2 SQIVND (reference sequence). V was shortened by 3 bases and J by 4 bases, with 10 bases between the two germline ends. The CDR3 is CASSISIINQPQHF. Here the CDR3 DNA reads TGTGCCAGTAGTATTTCAATAATTAATCAGCCCCAGCATTTT.

The J gene is TRBJ2-3, the V gene TRBV9; 7 nucleotides align to TRBD2. Losses at the gene ends were 0 bases for V and 0 bases for J; bases not matched to a gene: 4. This CDR3 region has 16 residues. Germline V gives CDR1 SGDLS, CDR2 YYNGEE. CDR3 sequence reads: CASSVATGGSTDTQYF. The CDR3 coding sequence is TGTGCCAGCAGCGTAGCTACGGGGGGAAGCACAGATACGCAGTATTTT.

The chain uses TRBV11-3 and TRBJ2-6; D might be TRBD2 (5 bases). The CDR3 spans 17 residues. Germline values: CDR1 SGHNT, CDR2 YENEEA. Trimming took 1 base from V and 3 from J, leaving 13 bases between them. CDR3: CASSLGASGNGANVLTF. In DNA, the CDR3 is TGTGCCAGCAGCTTAGGTGCGTCCGGGAATGGGGCCAACGTCCTGACTTTC.

This rearrangement joins TRBV19 to TRBJ2-3; 11 nucleotides agree with TRBD2. The V gene's germline CDR1 is LNHDA and CDR2 SQIVND (reference sequence). V was pared by 6 bases and J by 0 bases, with 14 bases of the junction left unmatched. This CDR3 spans 19 amino acids. The CDR3 reads CASRSRVAGGPLSTDTQYF. For the CDR3, the DNA is TGTGCCAGTAGGAGTCGAGTAGCGGGAGGGCCGCTTAGCACAGATACGCAGTATTTT.